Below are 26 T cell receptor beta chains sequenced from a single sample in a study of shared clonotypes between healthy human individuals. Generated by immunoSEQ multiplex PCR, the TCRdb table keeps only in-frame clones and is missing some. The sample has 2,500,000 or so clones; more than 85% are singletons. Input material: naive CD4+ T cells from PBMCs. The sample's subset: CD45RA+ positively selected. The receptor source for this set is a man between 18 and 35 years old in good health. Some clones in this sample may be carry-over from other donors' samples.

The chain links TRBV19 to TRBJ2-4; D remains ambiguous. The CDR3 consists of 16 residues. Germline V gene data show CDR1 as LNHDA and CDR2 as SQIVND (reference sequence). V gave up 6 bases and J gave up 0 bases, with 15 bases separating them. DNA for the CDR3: TGTGCCAGTAGCGCCCCGGGCAGTCTAGCCAAAAACATTCAGTACTTC. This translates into CASSAPGSLAKNIQYF.

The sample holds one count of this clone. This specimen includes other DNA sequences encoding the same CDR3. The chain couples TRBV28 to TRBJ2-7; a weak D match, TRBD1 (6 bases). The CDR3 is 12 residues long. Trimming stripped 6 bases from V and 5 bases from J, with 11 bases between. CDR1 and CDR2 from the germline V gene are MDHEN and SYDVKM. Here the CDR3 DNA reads TGTGCCAGCAGCCTCAGGACAGACGAGCAGTACTTC. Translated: CASSLRTDEQYF.

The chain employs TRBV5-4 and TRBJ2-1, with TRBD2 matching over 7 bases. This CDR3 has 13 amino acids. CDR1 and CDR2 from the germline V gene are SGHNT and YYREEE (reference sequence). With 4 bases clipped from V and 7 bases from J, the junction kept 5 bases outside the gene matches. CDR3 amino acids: CASSTTSVNEQFF. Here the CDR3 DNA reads TGTGCCAGCAGCACTACTAGCGTAAATGAGCAGTTCTTC.

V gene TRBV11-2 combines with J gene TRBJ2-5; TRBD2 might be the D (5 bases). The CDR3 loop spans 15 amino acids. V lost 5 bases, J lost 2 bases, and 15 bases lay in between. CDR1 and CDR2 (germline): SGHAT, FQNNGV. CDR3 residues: CASSQVTGGQETQYF. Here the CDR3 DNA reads TGTGCCAGCAGCCAGGTGACCGGCGGGCAAGAGACCCAGTACTTC.

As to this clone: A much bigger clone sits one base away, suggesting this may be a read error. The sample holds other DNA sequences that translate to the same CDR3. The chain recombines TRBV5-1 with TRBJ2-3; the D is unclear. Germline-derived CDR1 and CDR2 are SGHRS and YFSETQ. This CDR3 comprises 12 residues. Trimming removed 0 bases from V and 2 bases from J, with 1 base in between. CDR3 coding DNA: TGCGCCAGCAGCTTGGTCACAGATACGCAGTATTTT. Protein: CASSLVTDTQYF.

The chain's CDR3 is CAHGGRSNQPQHF. CDR3 DNA: TGTGCCCACGGGGGTCGTAGCAATCAGCCCCAGCATTTT. This chain links TRBV28 with TRBJ1-5, with a possible D match to TRBD1 (5 bases). The CDR3 covers 13 residues. Trimming took off 11 bases at V and 0 bases at J, with 11 bases between the two ends. The germline CDR1 and CDR2 sequences are MDHEN and SYDVKM.

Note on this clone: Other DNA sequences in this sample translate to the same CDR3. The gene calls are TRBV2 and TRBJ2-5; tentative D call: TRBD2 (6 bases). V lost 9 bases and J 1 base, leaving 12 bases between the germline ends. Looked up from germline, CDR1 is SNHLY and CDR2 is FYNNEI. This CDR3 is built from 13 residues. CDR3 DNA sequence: TGTGCCAGTTCAGGGACTGGCCAAGAGACCCAGTACTTC. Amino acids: CASSGTGQETQYF.

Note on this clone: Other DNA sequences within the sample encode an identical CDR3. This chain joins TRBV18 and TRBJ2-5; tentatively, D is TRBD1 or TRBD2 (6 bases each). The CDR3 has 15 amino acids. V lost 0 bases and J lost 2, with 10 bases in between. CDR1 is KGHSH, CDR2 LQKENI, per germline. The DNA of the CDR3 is TGTGCCAGCTCACCACCCGGAGGGGGACAAGAGACCCAGTACTTC. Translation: CASSPPGGGQETQYF.

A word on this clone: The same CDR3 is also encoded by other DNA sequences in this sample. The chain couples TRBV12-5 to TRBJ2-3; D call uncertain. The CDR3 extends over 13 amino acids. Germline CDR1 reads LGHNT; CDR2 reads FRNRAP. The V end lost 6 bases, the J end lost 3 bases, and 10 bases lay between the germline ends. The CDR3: CASGQVGTDTQYF. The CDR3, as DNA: TGTGCTAGTGGGCAGGTAGGAACAGATACGCAGTATTTT.

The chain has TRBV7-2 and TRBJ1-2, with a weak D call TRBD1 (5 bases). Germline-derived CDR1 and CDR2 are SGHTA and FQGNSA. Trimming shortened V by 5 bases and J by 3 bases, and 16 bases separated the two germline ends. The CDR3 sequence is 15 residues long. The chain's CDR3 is CASSLGGGFYYGYTF. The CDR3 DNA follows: TGTGCCAGCAGCCTCGGGGGAGGGTTTTACTATGGCTACACCTTC.

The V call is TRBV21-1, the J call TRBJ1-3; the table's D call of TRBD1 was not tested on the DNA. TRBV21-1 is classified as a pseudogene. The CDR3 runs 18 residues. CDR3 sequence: CASSKSRAQKSSGNTIYF. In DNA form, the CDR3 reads TGTGCCAGCAGCAAATCCCGTGCCCAGAAGTCCTCTGGAAACACCATATATTTT.

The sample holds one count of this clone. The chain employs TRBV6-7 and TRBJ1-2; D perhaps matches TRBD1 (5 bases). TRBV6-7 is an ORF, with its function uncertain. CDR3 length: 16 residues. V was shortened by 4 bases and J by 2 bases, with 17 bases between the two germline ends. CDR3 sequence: CASSCRRDACNYGYTF. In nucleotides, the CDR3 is TGTGCCAGCAGTTGCCGACGGGACGCATGCAACTATGGCTACACCTTC.

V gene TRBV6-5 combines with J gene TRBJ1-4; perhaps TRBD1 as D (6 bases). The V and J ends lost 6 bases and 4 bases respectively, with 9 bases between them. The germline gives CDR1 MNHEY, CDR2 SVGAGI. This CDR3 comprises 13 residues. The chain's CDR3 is CASSLDSNEKLFF. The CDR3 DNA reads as TGTGCCAGCAGCCTGGACAGTAATGAAAAACTGTTTTTT.

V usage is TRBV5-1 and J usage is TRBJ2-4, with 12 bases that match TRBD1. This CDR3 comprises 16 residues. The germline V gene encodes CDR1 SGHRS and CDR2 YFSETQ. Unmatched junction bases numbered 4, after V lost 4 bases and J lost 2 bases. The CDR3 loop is CASSPGQGATKNIQYF. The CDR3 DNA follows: TGCGCCAGCAGCCCGGGACAGGGGGCGACCAAAAACATTCAGTACTTC. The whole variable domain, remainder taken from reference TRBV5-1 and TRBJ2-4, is KAGVTQTPRYLIKTRGQQVTLSCSPISGHRSVSWYQQTPGQGLQFLFEYFSETQRNKGNFPGRFSGRQFSNSRSEMNVSTLELGDSALYLCASSPGQGATKNIQYFGAGTRLSVL.

The CDR3 region has the DNA TGTGCTAGTGGTTTGGGACAGCCCACAGATACGCAGTATTTT. It codes for CASGLGQPTDTQYF. The chain joins TRBV12-5 to TRBJ2-3; D perhaps matches TRBD1 (5 bases). CDR1 and CDR2 from the germline V gene are LGHNT and FRNRAP. The CDR3 contains 14 residues. Trimming removed 1 base from V and 2 bases from J, with 7 bases in between.

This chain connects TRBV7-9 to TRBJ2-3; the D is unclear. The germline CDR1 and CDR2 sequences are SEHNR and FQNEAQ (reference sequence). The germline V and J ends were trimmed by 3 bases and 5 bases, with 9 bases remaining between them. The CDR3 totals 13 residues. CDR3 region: CASSLVGGDTQYF. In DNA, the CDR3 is TGTGCCAGCAGCTTGGTAGGTGGAGATACGCAGTATTTT.

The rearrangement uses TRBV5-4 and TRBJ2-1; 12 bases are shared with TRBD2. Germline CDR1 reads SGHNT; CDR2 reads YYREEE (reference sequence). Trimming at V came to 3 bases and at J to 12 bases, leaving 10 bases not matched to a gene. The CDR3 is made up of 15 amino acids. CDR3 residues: CASSSSGLAGPGQFF. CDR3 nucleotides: TGTGCCAGCAGCTCGTCGGGACTAGCGGGTCCTGGGCAGTTCTTC.

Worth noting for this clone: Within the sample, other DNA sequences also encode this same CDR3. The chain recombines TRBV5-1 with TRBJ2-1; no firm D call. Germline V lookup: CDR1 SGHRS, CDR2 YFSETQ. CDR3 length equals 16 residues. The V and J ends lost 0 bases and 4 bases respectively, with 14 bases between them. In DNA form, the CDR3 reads TGCGCCAGCAGCTTGGTCCCAGGTACCTCGTACAATGAGCAGTTCTTC. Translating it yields CASSLVPGTSYNEQFF.

The CDR3 loop is CASSEALWSPLHF. CDR3 bases: TGTGCCAGCAGTGAAGCGCTCTGGTCACCCCTCCACTTT. The rearrangement links TRBV2 to TRBJ1-6, with no clear D. The CDR3 sequence is 13 residues long. V was cut by 0 bases and J by 10 bases, with 7 bases left in between. Germline loops: CDR1 SNHLY, CDR2 FYNNEI.

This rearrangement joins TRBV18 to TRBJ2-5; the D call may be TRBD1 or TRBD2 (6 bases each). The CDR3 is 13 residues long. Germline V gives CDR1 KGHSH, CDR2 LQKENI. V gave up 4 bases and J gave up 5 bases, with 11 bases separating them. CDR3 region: CASSQSGAETQYF. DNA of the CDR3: TGTGCCAGCTCACAGTCGGGGGCTGAGACCCAGTACTTC.

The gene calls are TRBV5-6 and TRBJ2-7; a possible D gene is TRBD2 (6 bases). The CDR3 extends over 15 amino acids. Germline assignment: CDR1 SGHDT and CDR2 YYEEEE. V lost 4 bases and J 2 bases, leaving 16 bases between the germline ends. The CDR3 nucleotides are TGTGCCAGCAGCCCCGGAGGGCGGGAAGCCTACGAGCAGTACTTC. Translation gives CASSPGGREAYEQYF.

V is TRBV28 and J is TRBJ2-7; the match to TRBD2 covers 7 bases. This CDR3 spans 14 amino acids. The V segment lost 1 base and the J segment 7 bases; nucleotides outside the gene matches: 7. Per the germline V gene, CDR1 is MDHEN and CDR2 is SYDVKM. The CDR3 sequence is CASSLYSGMEEQYF. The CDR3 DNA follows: TGTGCCAGCAGTTTATACAGCGGGATGGAAGAGCAGTACTTC.

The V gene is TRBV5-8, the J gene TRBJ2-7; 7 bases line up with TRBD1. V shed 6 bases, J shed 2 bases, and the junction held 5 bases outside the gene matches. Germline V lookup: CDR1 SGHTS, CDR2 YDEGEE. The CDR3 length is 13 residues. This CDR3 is CASTRDRPYEQYF. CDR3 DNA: TGTGCCAGCACCCGGGACAGACCCTACGAGCAGTACTTC.

CDR3 loop: CSAISGVNEQYF. The DNA of the CDR3 is TGCAGCGCGATAAGCGGCGTGAACGAGCAGTACTTC. The chain employs TRBV29-1 and TRBJ2-7; tentative D call: TRBD2 (5 bases). Germline V gene sequence: CDR1 SQVTM, CDR2 ANQGSEA. The CDR3 has 12 residues. Trimming stripped 7 bases from V and 5 bases from J, with 15 bases between.

The CDR3 reads CAISESTGRVYGYTF. The DNA for the CDR3 is TGTGCCATCAGTGAGTCGACAGGGCGGGTCTATGGCTACACCTTC. This chain joins TRBV10-3 and TRBJ1-2, with TRBD1 matching 7 bases. V trimming: 0 bases; J trimming: 4 bases; junction bases outside the gene matches: 5. The CDR3 runs to 15 residues. Per germline, CDR1 ENHRY and CDR2 SYGVKD.

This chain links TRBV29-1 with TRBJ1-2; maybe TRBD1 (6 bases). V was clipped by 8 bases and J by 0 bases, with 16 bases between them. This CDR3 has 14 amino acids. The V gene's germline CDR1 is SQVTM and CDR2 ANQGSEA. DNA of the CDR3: TGCAGCTCCACCCGGGGGCCAGCTAACTATGGCTACACCTTC. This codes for CSSTRGPANYGYTF. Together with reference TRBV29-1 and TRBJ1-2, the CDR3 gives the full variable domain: SAVISQKPSRDICQRGTSLTIQCQVDSQVTMMFWYRQQPGQSLTLIATANQGSEATYESGFVIDKFPISRPNLTFSTLTVSNMSPEDSSIYLCSSTRGPANYGYTFGSGTRLTVV.